The 6 T cell receptor beta chains in this list originate from one sample, sequenced in a study of TIL therapy for anti-PD-1-resistant metastatic lung cancer. This was the immunoSEQ v3 assay. Profiled with immunoSEQ multiplex PCR; TCRdb holds only in-frame clones, not every one. The sample includes about 100,000 clones, around three fifths of them seen just once. Documented time point: pre-treatment sample, taken before nivolumab and TIL therapy. Most excised metastases sampled were pleural nodules or supraclavicular lymph nodes. The source material was tumor tissue, sampled at baseline. The receptor set was obtained from a person between 30 and 80 years old with non-small cell lung cancer.

This clone was counted a single time. The DNA of the CDR3 is TGTGCCAGCAGCCGCTTAGCGAACACTGAAGCTTTCTTT. Amino acid sequence: CASSRLANTEAFF. The J gene is TRBJ1-1, the V gene TRBV5-5; D is ambiguous. V was shortened by 4 bases and J by 1 base, with 8 bases between the two germline ends. The CDR3 has 13 residues. The germline V gene encodes CDR1 SGHKS and CDR2 YYEKEE (reference sequence).

This chain uses TRBV6-5 with TRBJ2-7; tentatively, D is TRBD1 (6 bases). CDR3 length equals 15 residues. Germline-derived CDR1 and CDR2 are MNHEY and SVGAGI. Trimming cost V 7 bases and J 0 bases, with 16 bases left between them. CDR3 DNA sequence: TGTGCCAGCAAACCAGGGGCACAGGGCTCCTACGAGCAGTACTTC. Protein: CASKPGAQGSYEQYF.

The V and J genes are TRBV4-3 and TRBJ2-7; D uncertain. Germline loops: CDR1 LGHNA, CDR2 YSLEER. Deletions cut 2 bases from V and 5 bases from J, with 16 bases between. CDR3 length equals 15 residues. CDR3 region: CASSQKVLGYHEQYF. DNA for the CDR3: TGCGCCAGCAGCCAAAAGGTCCTAGGCTACCACGAGCAGTACTTC.

The rearrangement uses TRBV12-3 or TRBV12-4 and TRBJ2-1, with a possible D match to TRBD1 (5 bases). Trimming took 5 bases from V and 9 from J, leaving 14 bases between them. This CDR3 spans 13 amino acids. CDR3 nucleotides: TGTGCCAGCAGTCCAGACTCCCAGGGTGAGCAGTTCTTC. Residues: CASSPDSQGEQFF.

This chain connects TRBV18 to TRBJ2-2; a possible D gene is TRBD2 (5 bases). V lost 3 bases and J 1 base, leaving 12 bases between the germline ends. Germline CDR1 is KGHSH and CDR2 is LQKENI. The CDR3 runs 16 residues. DNA of the CDR3: TGTGCCAGCTCACCTCAGGACTTACAGAACACCGGGGAGCTGTTTTTT. Protein sequence: CASSPQDLQNTGELFF.

This chain connects TRBV5-6 to TRBJ2-7; no clear D gene. Trimming stripped 1 base from V and 2 bases from J, with 13 bases between. The CDR3 runs 15 residues. In germline, CDR1 is SGHDT, CDR2 YYEEEE. CDR3 region: CASSLFGRRPYEQYF. DNA for the CDR3: TGTGCCAGCAGCTTGTTTGGCAGGAGACCCTACGAGCAGTACTTC.